The TCR beta chain described here comes from a study of patients and donors after allogeneic stem cell transplantation. Per germline, CDR1 SEHNR and CDR2 FQNEAQ (reference sequence). Trimming pared 5 bases from V and 3 bases from J, leaving 19 bases between. CDR3 size: 16 residues. TCRdb recomputed calls from the RT-PCR reads with MiXCR, one row per CDR3 protein. Here the sample spans 150,000 to 200,000 distinct CDR3 sequences, approximately 24% being singletons. The specimen was blood, either unsorted or a sorted T cell fraction (not recorded which). The chain carries TRBV7-9 and TRBJ2-5; D not certain. This sequence originates from a human donor who was either an allogeneic HSCT recipient or a stem cell or donor lymphocyte infusion donor (not recorded which). It is not recorded whose cells these are; they may come from a transplant donor. The CDR3 nucleotides read TGTGCCAGCAGCCATACACCCGCCGAGTCGGAAGAGACCCAGTACTTC. Translated, it gives CASSHTPAESEETQYF.